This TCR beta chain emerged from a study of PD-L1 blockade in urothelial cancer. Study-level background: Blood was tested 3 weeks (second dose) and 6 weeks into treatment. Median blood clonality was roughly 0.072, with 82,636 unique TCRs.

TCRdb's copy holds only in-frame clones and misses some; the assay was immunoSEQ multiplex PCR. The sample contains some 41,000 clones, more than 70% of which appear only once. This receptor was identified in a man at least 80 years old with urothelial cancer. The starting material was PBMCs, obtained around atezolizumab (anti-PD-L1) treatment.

CDR3 protein: CASRATGGMNTEAFF. The CDR3, as DNA: TGTGCCAGTAGAGCCACAGGGGGAATGAACACTGAAGCTTTCTTT. The chain couples TRBV19 to TRBJ1-1; 8 nucleotides match TRBD1. In germline, CDR1 is LNHDA, CDR2 SQIVND (reference sequence). The CDR3 runs to 15 residues. V gave up 6 bases and J gave up 0 bases; unmatched junction bases: 6.